Each of the 12 T cell receptor beta chains below was sequenced from the same sample in a study of shared clonotypes between healthy human individuals. Generated by immunoSEQ multiplex PCR, the TCRdb table keeps only in-frame clones and is missing some. In the table there are around 510,000 clones, about 96% of which are singletons. Sequenced sample: naive CD4+ T cells sorted from blood. Subset meaning: CD45RA+ positively selected. Every receptor here comes from a woman aged 30 to 39 in good health.

The chain is built from TRBV7-9 and TRBJ1-2; D is unclear. The germline CDR1 and CDR2 sequences are SEHNR and FQNEAQ (reference sequence). V was clipped by 4 bases and J by 7 bases, with 13 bases between them. The CDR3 runs 13 residues. In DNA, the CDR3 is TGTGCCAGCAGCTCGGGCCCCTTAGGTGGCTACACCTTC. Protein product: CASSSGPLGGYTF.

V and J are TRBV2 and TRBJ2-7, with 7 bases identical to TRBD2. The V gene end was trimmed by 8 bases and the J gene end by 3 bases; junction bases not matched to a gene: 10. The CDR3 has 14 residues. The V gene's germline CDR1 is SNHLY and CDR2 FYNNEI. The CDR3 spells CASRPGLPLYEQYF. DNA of the CDR3: TGTGCCAGCCGCCCGGGACTACCACTCTACGAGCAGTACTTC.

The genes are TRBV5-1 and TRBJ1-1; a possible D gene is TRBD1 (5 bases). V shed 0 bases and J shed 4 bases, with 13 bases lying between them. CDR1 is SGHRS, CDR2 YFSETQ, per germline. The length of the CDR3 is 15 residues. CDR3: CASSLERQGGTEAFF. Written as DNA, the CDR3 is TGCGCCAGCAGCTTGGAGCGGCAGGGTGGCACTGAAGCTTTCTTT.

V and J are TRBV28 and TRBJ2-3; tentative D call: TRBD2 (6 bases). V lost 2 bases to trimming and J lost 4 bases, with 16 bases between them. The V gene's germline CDR1 is MDHEN and CDR2 SYDVKM. This CDR3 has 16 residues. The CDR3 here is CASSLISGSPPDTQYF. CDR3 sequence (DNA): TGTGCCAGCAGTTTAATATCCGGGAGTCCCCCAGATACGCAGTATTTT.

A note on this clone: Other DNA sequences in this sample translate to the same CDR3. The CDR3 nucleotides are TGTGCCAGCAGCTCTACAGGGGGCGGTCAGCCCCAGCATTTT. Translated, it gives CASSSTGGGQPQHF. The chain is built from TRBV11-2 and TRBJ1-5; 9 positions agree with TRBD1. The germline V gene encodes CDR1 SGHAT and CDR2 FQNNGV. Losses at the gene ends were 4 bases for V and 6 bases for J; bases not matched to a gene: 4. The CDR3 totals 14 residues.

This chain connects TRBV6-1 to TRBJ1-2, with D possibly matching TRBD1 (6 bases). From germline, CDR1 is MNHNS and CDR2 SASEGT. The CDR3 is 14 amino acids. Trimming took off 1 base at V and 7 bases at J, with 13 bases between the two ends. The DNA of the CDR3 is TGTGCCAGCAGTGAAGTGTGGGGGGCGCTTGGCTACACCTTC. Translated, it gives CASSEVWGALGYTF.

The V and J genes are TRBV7-6 and TRBJ1-4; no firm D call. V lost 5 bases to trimming and J lost 0 bases, with 10 bases between them. This CDR3 is built from 15 residues. Germline values: CDR1 SGHVS, CDR2 FNYEAQ. In DNA, the CDR3 is TGTGCCAGCAGCCAAGGGATTGCAACTAATGAAAAACTGTTTTTT. Its translation: CASSQGIATNEKLFF.

V and J are TRBV5-4 and TRBJ2-7; no clear D. Trimming stripped 0 bases from V and 0 bases from J, with 10 bases between. CDR1 SGHNT and CDR2 YYREEE come from the germline V gene (reference sequence). The CDR3 length is 15 residues. CDR3 sequence: CASSLDQVVSYEQYF. CDR3 sequence (DNA): TGTGCCAGCAGCTTGGATCAGGTCGTCTCCTACGAGCAGTACTTC. The whole variable domain, filled in from reference TRBV5-4 and TRBJ2-7, reads ETGVTQSPTHLIKTRGQQVTLRCSSQSGHNTVSWYQQALGQGPQFIFQYYREEENGRGNFPPRFSGLQFPNYSSELNVNALELDDSALYLCASSLDQVVSYEQYFGPGTRLTVT.

The V and J genes are TRBV19 and TRBJ1-5; D is uncertain. V was clipped by 2 bases and J by 4 bases, with 6 bases between them. The length of the CDR3 is 13 residues. Germline lookup yields CDR1 LNHDA and CDR2 SQIVND (reference sequence). As DNA, the CDR3 is TGTGCCAGTAGTATAACGGAGAATCAGCCCCAGCATTTT. It codes for CASSITENQPQHF.

This rearrangement joins TRBV19 to TRBJ1-5, with a weak D call TRBD1 (5 bases). Trimming pared 2 bases from V and 1 base from J, leaving 24 bases between. CDR1 and CDR2 from the germline V gene are LNHDA and SQIVND (reference sequence). This CDR3 contains 20 residues. The CDR3 loop is CASSIQYLRGRAKSNQPQHF. In DNA, the CDR3 is TGTGCCAGTAGTATACAATACTTGCGCGGCAGGGCGAAAAGCAATCAGCCCCAGCATTTT.

V gene TRBV4-1 combines with J gene TRBJ1-4; D unresolved. The germline V gene has CDR1 MGHRA and CDR2 YSYEKL. This CDR3 has 15 residues. The V and J ends lost 4 bases and 4 bases respectively, with 13 bases between them. The CDR3 sequence: CASSREKDLNEKLFF. The CDR3 nucleotides are TGCGCCAGCAGCCGTGAGAAAGATCTTAATGAAAAACTGTTTTTT.

J is TRBJ1-5 and V is TRBV6-1, with a tentative D call TRBD1 (6 bases). CDR3 length equals 13 residues. Trimming cost V 6 bases and J 14 bases, with 20 bases left between them. Germline V lookup: CDR1 MNHNS, CDR2 SASEGT. CDR3 loop: CASRTGPGTSKHF. The DNA of the CDR3 is TGTGCCAGCAGGACGGGACCCGGGACATCTAAGCATTTT.